The present T cell receptor (beta chain) was sequenced within a study of identical twins. V was trimmed by 7 bases and J by 0 bases, leaving 13 bases between them. The CDR3 totals 15 residues. Germline-derived CDR1 and CDR2 are SGDLS and YYNGEE. TCRdb passed the 5' RACE reads through MiXCR, listing each CDR3 protein once. This sample has about 240,000 distinct CDR3 sequences, with 6.5% to 9% found just once. This clonotype was seen many times. A further study also used this sample, focusing on yellow fever vaccine responses in identical twins.

V and J are TRBV9 and TRBJ2-2; D ambiguous. Sequenced sample: CD8+ T cells sorted from blood. The source of this sequence is a woman younger than 35 in good health. The CDR3 region has the DNA TGTGCCAGCCTCCCCGGCAGGACGAACACCGGGGAGCTGTTTTTT. Amino acid sequence: CASLPGRTNTGELFF.